This T cell receptor (beta chain) came from a study of metastatic and nonmetastatic thyroid tumors. With MiXCR, TCRdb reprocessed the PCR reads. The sample has tens of thousands of clones; approximately 16% are singletons. Patients underwent thyroid surgery, and none had received any treatment before it. This CDR3 is built from 15 residues. Germline values: CDR1 DFQATT, CDR2 SNEGSKA (reference sequence). Comment on this clone: Sequence at one end of the junction differs from germline and may be a read error.

The chain recombines TRBV20-1 with TRBJ2-1, with 7 bases matching TRBD2. The clonotype originates from a female donor with papillary thyroid cancer or a benign thyroid nodule (not recorded which). Some clones in this sample may be carry-over from other donors' samples. Sequencing was performed on tumor tissue. In DNA form, the CDR3 reads TGCAGTGCCGCGGGAGTTCCTCCCTCCTACAATGAGCAGTCCTTC. It translates to CSAAGVPPSYNEQSF.